This T cell receptor beta chain was recorded in a study of shared clonotypes between healthy human individuals. Background on the study: The plates for each donor numbered three CD4 naive, three CD4 memory, two CD8 naive and one CD8 memory.

Donation came from healthy HIV-negative adults that had no recent acute infections or vaccinations. This clone appeared a single time. What it recognizes is unknown. Libraries were prepared by immunoSEQ multiplex PCR; TCRdb keeps only in-frame clonotypes and omits some of them. The sample shows some 1 million clones, around four fifths of them seen only once. This CDR3 contains 14 residues. Germline loops: CDR1 LGHNA, CDR2 YSLEER. V gave up 1 base and J gave up 10 bases, with 11 bases separating them. Findings and limits, study-wide: In contrast to clonotypes shared by all four donors, non-shared clonotypes had lower generation probabilities. Estimated richness values were generally larger in naive subsets than in memory subsets.

The source is a young man in good health. The sample consisted of memory CD4+ T cells sorted from blood. The sample's subset: CD45RA-negative fraction. The chain links TRBV4-3 to TRBJ1-6; D may be TRBD1 (5 bases). CDR3 DNA: TGCGCCAGCAGCCAAGGACAGTTGTGGTCACCCCTCCACTTT. Translation: CASSQGQLWSPLHF.